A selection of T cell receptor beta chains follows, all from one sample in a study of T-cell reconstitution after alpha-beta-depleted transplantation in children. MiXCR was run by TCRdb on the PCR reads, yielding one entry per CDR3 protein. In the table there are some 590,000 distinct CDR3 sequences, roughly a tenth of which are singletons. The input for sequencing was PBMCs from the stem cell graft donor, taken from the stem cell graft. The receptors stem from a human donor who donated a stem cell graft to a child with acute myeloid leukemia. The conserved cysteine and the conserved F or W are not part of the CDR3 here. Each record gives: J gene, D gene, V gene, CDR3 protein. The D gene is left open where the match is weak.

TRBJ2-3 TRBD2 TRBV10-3 AIKRDADTQY
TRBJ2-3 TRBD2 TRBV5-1 ASSSSLSGRGGDTQY
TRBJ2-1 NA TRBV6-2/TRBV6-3 ASADPSNEQF
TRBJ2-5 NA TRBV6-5 ASSYLTGTQY
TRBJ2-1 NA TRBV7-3 ASSLSRLDYNEQF
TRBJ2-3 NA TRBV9 ASSVGLFTDTQY
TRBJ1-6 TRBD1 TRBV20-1 SASPPKTGSPDSPLH
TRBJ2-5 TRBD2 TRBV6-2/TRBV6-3 ASRDPRAREKQTQY
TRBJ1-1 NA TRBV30 AWSGDTNTEAF
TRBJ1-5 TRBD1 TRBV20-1 SAILPRGKVKPQH
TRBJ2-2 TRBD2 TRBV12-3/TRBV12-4 ASSLFVGGANTGELF
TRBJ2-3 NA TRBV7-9 ASSLKVGTQY
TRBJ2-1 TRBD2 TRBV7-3 ASSLMSSGDEQF
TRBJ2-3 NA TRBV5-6 ASSFPAGTDTQY
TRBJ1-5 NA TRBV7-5 ISVPEALSGKQPQH